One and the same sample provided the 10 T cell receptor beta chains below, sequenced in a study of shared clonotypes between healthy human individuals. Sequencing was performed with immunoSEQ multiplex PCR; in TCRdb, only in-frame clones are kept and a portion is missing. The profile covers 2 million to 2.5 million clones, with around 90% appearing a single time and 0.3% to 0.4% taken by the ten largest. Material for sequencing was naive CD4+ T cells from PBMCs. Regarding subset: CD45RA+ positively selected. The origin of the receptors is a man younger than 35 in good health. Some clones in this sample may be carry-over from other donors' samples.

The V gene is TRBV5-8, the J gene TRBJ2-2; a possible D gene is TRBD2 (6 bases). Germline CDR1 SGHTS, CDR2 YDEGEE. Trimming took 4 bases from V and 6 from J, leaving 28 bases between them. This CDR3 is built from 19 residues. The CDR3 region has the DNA TGTGCCAGCAGCCGTCGCGGGGTTGGGCTAGCGTCAAGCTCCGGGGAGCTGTTTTTT. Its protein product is CASSRRGVGLASSSGELFF.

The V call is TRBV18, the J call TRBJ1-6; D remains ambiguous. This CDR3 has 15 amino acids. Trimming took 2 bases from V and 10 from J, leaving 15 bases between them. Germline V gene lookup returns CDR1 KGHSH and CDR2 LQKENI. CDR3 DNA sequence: TGTGCCAGCTCACCAGCAGAGGGCCGGATATCACCCCTCCACTTT. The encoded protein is CASSPAEGRISPLHF. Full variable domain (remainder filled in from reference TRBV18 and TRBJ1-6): NAGVMQNPRHLVRRRGQEARLRCSPMKGHSHVYWYRQLPEEGLKFMVYLQKENIIDESGMPKERFSAEFPKEGPSILRIQQVVRGDSAAYFCASSPAEGRISPLHFGNGTRLTVT.

The CDR3 nucleotides read TGTGCCAGCATCTCAGGGATCCGCGAAAAACTGTTTTTT. This sequence encodes CASISGIREKLFF. The chain has TRBV28 and TRBJ1-4, with a weak D call TRBD1 (5 bases). CDR1 MDHEN and CDR2 SYDVKM come from the germline V gene. Trimming took off 7 bases at V and 8 bases at J, with 14 bases between the two ends. The CDR3 is 13 residues long.

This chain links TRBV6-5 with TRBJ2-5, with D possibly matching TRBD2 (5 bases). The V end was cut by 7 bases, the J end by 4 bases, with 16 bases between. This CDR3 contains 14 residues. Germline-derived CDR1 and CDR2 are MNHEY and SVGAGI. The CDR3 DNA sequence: TGTGCCAGCACCCCGCCCGCGGGTGGAGAGACCCAGTACTTC. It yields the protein CASTPPAGGETQYF.

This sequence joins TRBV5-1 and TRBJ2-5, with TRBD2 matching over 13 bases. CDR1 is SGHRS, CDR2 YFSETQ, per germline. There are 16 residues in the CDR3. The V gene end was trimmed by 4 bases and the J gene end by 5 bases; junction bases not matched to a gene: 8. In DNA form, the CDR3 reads TGCGCCAGCAGCCCACGACTAGCGGGAGGTGGGGAGACCCAGTACTTC. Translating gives CASSPRLAGGGETQYF. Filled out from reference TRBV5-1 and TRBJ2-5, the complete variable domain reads KAGVTQTPRYLIKTRGQQVTLSCSPISGHRSVSWYQQTPGQGLQFLFEYFSETQRNKGNFPGRFSGRQFSNSRSEMNVSTLELGDSALYLCASSPRLAGGGETQYFGPGTRLLVL.

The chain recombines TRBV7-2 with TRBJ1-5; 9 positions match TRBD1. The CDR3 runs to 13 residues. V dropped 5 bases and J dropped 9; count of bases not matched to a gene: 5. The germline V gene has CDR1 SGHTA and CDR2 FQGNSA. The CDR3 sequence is CASSGGQGTPQHF. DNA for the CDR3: TGTGCCAGCAGCGGGGGACAGGGAACGCCCCAGCATTTT.

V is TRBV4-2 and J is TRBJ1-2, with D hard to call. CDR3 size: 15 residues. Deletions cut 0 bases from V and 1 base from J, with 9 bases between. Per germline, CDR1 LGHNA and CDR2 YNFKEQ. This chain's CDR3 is CASSQDLSSNYGYTF. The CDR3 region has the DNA TGTGCCAGCAGCCAAGATTTGTCCAGTAACTATGGCTACACCTTC.

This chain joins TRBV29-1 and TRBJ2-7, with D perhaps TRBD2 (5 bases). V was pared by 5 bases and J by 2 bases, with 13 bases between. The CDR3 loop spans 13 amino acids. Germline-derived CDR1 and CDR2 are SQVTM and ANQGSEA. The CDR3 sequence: CSVSLGSTYEQYF. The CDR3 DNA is TGCAGCGTTTCTTTGGGGAGCACCTACGAGCAGTACTTC.

The CDR3 loop is CASSPVSGVYGYTF. The CDR3 nucleotides are TGCGCCAGCAGCCCAGTGTCGGGAGTCTATGGCTACACCTTC. This chain uses TRBV5-1 with TRBJ1-2; D gene uncertain. CDR1 is SGHRS and CDR2 is YFSETQ in the germline V gene. The CDR3 loop spans 14 amino acids. V lost 4 bases and J 4 bases, leaving 14 bases between the germline ends.

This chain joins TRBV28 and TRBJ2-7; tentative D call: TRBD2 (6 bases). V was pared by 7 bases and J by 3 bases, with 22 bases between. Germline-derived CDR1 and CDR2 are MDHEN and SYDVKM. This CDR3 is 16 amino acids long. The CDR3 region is CASTPPAGSPVYEQYF. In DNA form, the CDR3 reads TGTGCCAGCACCCCCCCGGCGGGGTCCCCAGTCTACGAGCAGTACTTC.